Listed below are T cell receptor beta chains from one sample, sequenced in a study of T cells in narcolepsy. Assay used: immunoSEQ multiplex PCR; TCRdb lists only in-frame clones, some missing. The sample shows tens of thousands of clones, about 85% of them seen only once. What was sequenced was CD45RA- memory CD4+ T cells from PBMCs. These receptors were taken from a human donor with narcolepsy. CDR3s include the opening cysteine and the closing phenylalanine or tryptophan. Fields, in order: J gene, clone size, D gene, V gene, CDR3 DNA, CDR3 protein. A D gene is named only where the DNA matches it firmly. Some rows mark clone size as missing; the rest say once, few, many or name a class of expanded clone.

>TRBJ2-1|.|TRBD2|TRBV9
TGTGCCAGCAGCGTGGGACTAGCGGGGAGGGATGAGCAGTTCTTC
CASSVGLAGRDEQFF
>TRBJ1-1|.|TRBD1|TRBV2
TGTGCCAGCAGTGAAGACAGGGGGGGAGAAGCTTTCTTT
CASSEDRGGEAFF
>TRBJ1-2|.|TRBD1|TRBV4-2
TGTGCCAGCAGCCAAGGGGAGGGGGCCAACTATGGCTACACCTTC
CASSQGEGANYGYTF
>TRBJ1-2|.|.|TRBV5-1
TGCGCCAGCAGCTCCGGGACGGACTATGGCTACACCTTC
CASSSGTDYGYTF
>TRBJ2-7|.|TRBD2|TRBV5-1
TGCGCCAGCAGCCCGGGACTAGCGGGGGGCCTCTACGAGCAGTACTTC
CASSPGLAGGLYEQYF
>TRBJ2-3|.|.|TRBV25-1
TGTGCCAGCAGTGAAACGAGACAGGTTGGGACAGATACGCAGTATTTT
CASSETRQVGTDTQYF
>TRBJ2-5|.|.|TRBV15
TGTGCCACCAGCAGAGACAGGGGAGAGACCCAGTACTTC
CATSRDRGETQYF
>TRBJ2-1|.|.|TRBV5-1
TGCGCCAGCAGCTTGGGATTTGACAATGAGCAGTTCTTC
CASSLGFDNEQFF
>TRBJ2-7|.|TRBD1|TRBV9
TGTGCCAGCAGCCCGGGACAGGGTCCCTACGAGCAGTACTTC
CASSPGQGPYEQYF
>TRBJ1-1|.|.|TRBV5-4
TGTGCCAGCAGCTTGGGGGAGGTTGAAGCTTTCTTT
CASSLGEVEAFF
>TRBJ1-6|.|.|TRBV30
TGTGCCTGGAGTCCGTCGGGACGCTATAATTCACCCCTCCACTTT
CAWSPSGRYNSPLHF
>TRBJ1-2|.|.|TRBV19
TGTGCCAGCCGAATAACTGGGTTGAGCTATGGCTACACCTTC
CASRITGLSYGYTF
>TRBJ2-7|.|TRBD1|TRBV29-1
TGCAGCGTTGATAGACAGGGGGGAGACGAGCAGTACTTC
CSVDRQGGDEQYF
>TRBJ2-2|.|.|TRBV5-1
TGCGCCAGCAGCTTGGATCAATTGAACACCGGGGAGCTGTTTTTT
CASSLDQLNTGELFF
>TRBJ2-1|.|.|TRBV9
TGTGCCAGCAGCGTTGCAGGTTCAGATCAGTTCTTC
CASSVAGSDQFF
>TRBJ1-1|.|TRBD1|TRBV18
TGTGCCAGCTCACTATCAGGGGGCGAAACTGAAGCTTTCTTT
CASSLSGGETEAFF
>TRBJ1-2|.|.|TRBV7-9
TGTGCCAGCAGCTTAGCGCTGGACAGTGGCGGCTATGGCTACACCTTC
CASSLALDSGGYGYTF
>TRBJ1-4|.|.|TRBV6-6
TGTGCCAGCAGTTACAGTGTTGGGACTAATGAAAAACTGTTTTTT
CASSYSVGTNEKLFF
>TRBJ2-2|.|TRBD1|TRBV10-3
TGTGCCATCAGTGCCTCACCGGGACAGGGGACCGGGGAGCTGTTTTTT
CAISASPGQGTGELFF
>TRBJ2-7|.|.|TRBV7-2
TGTGCCAGCAGCCGAACCAGCGGGCGAAACTCTCTGTGGGAGCAGTACTTC
CASSRTSGRNSLWEQYF
>TRBJ1-3|.|.|TRBV18
TGTGCCAGCTCACCAGGGGGCTCTGGAAACACCATATATTTT
CASSPGGSGNTIYF
>TRBJ1-3|.|.|TRBV28
TGTGCCAGCACCTCTCCAGGAAACACCATATATTTT
CASTSPGNTIYF
>TRBJ1-5|.|.|TRBV7-2
TGTGCCAGCAGCACCCATAGCAATCAGCCCCAGCATTTT
CASSTHSNQPQHF
>TRBJ2-7|.|TRBD2|TRBV4-3
TGCGCCAGCAGCCAAAGTGGGACTAGCGGGGTTGCCTACGAGCAGTACTTC
CASSQSGTSGVAYEQYF
>TRBJ2-5|.|TRBD2|TRBV6-1
TGTGCCAGCAGAAGACTAGCGGGGGGTCAAGAGACCCAGTACTTC
CASRRLAGGQETQYF
>TRBJ2-5|.|.|TRBV7-6
TGTGCCAGCAGCTTCACAGGGTTGGAGACCCAGTACTTC
CASSFTGLETQYF
>TRBJ1-2|.|.|TRBV7-2
TGTGCCAGCAGCTTAGCAGCTAACTATGGCTACACCTTC
CASSLAANYGYTF
>TRBJ1-1|.|.|TRBV4-3
TGCGCCAGCAGCCATTGGGCCCCGGGGCAGATGAACACTGAAGCTTTCTTT
CASSHWAPGQMNTEAFF
>TRBJ2-3|.|.|TRBV5-5
TGTGCCAGCAGCTTGGGGTTTGAAGGACGCACAGATACGCAGTATTTT
CASSLGFEGRTDTQYF
>TRBJ2-2|.|.|TRBV15
TGTGCCACCAGCAGAGATCGGGTTGGCGGGGAGCTGTTTTTT
CATSRDRVGGELFF
>TRBJ1-1|.|.|TRBV29-1
TGCAGCGTTGGTAAGGATCGCGGAGCTTTCTTT
CSVGKDRGAFF
>TRBJ1-2|.|.|TRBV19
TGTGCCAGTAGTATTGGGATAGGGATTAACTATGGCTACACCTTC
CASSIGIGINYGYTF
>TRBJ2-7|.|.|TRBV7-2
TGTGCCAGCACCTCACCCCCCAGCTACGAGCAGTACTTC
CASTSPPSYEQYF
>TRBJ2-1|.|.|TRBV4-3
TGCGCCAGCAGCCAAGATCGGACTAAGTACAATGAGCAGTTCTTC
CASSQDRTKYNEQFF
>TRBJ2-7|.|.|TRBV27
TGTGCCAGCATGCGCCGGGACGGAAGCTCCTACGAGCAGTACTTC
CASMRRDGSSYEQYF
>TRBJ1-1|.|TRBD1|TRBV11-2
TGTGCCAGCAGCTCCCGGGACAGGGGAAGGGGCACTGAAGCTTTCTTT
CASSSRDRGRGTEAFF
>TRBJ2-7|few|TRBD1|TRBV7-2
TGTGCCAGCGGCCGGGACAGGTCTTCCTACGAGCAGTACTTC
CASGRDRSSYEQYF
>TRBJ1-6|.|.|TRBV5-1
TGCGCCAGCAGCTTGGCACCCACAGAGGGTTCACCCCTCCACTTT
CASSLAPTEGSPLHF
>TRBJ2-1|.|.|TRBV12-5
TGTGCTAGTGGTTTGGACGGGCCCTACAATGAGCAGTTCTTC
CASGLDGPYNEQFF
>TRBJ1-6|.|.|TRBV5-1
TGCGCCAGCAGCTTGGGGCAGGGGAATTCACCCCTCCACTTT
CASSLGQGNSPLHF
>TRBJ2-3|.|.|TRBV7-9
TGTGCCTCAGTTTGGTCCGGAGGAAGGTCTAGCACAGATACGCAGTATTTT
CASVWSGGRSSTDTQYF
>TRBJ1-2|once|.|TRBV25-1
TGTGCCAGCAGTAGTTCGGGGGGCGCGGGACGCACCTTC
CASSSSGGAGRTF
>TRBJ2-5|.|.|TRBV25-1
TGTGCCAGCAGTGAATCGGGAATAGGTTACCAAGAGACCCAGTACTTC
CASSESGIGYQETQYF
>TRBJ2-2|.|TRBD2|TRBV7-3
TGTGCCAGCGCGACTAGCCTGAACACCGGGGAGCTGTTTTTT
CASATSLNTGELFF
>TRBJ1-5|few|.|TRBV21-1
TGTGCCAGCAGCACGAGGACGACGGTTAGCAATCAGCCCCAGCATTTT
CASSTRTTVSNQPQHF
>TRBJ1-1|.|TRBD1|TRBV4-3
TGCGCCAGCAGCCAAGGGACAGGGCGGCGAACTGAAGCTTTCTTT
CASSQGTGRRTEAFF
>TRBJ1-3|.|.|TRBV30
TGTGCCTGGAGCCAGGGCTCTGGAAACACCATATATTTT
CAWSQGSGNTIYF
>TRBJ1-3|.|.|TRBV7-3
TGTGCCAGCAGCCCAGGGGCAGGGACGAACACCATATATTTT
CASSPGAGTNTIYF
>TRBJ1-4|few|.|TRBV14
TGTGCCAGCAGCCGGTCACAAGGCGAAAAACTGTTTTTT
CASSRSQGEKLFF
>TRBJ1-3|.|.|TRBV9
TGTGCCAGCAGCGTAGAGCCTGGGCGCTCTGGAAACACCATATATTTT
CASSVEPGRSGNTIYF
>TRBJ1-4|.|.|TRBV6-6
TGTGCCACCCAGGCCAAGGGGAGTGAAAAACTGTTTTTT
CATQAKGSEKLFF
>TRBJ2-3|.|.|TRBV9
TGTGCCAGCAGCGCAAAACACAATATCGGACAACTCACAGATACGCAGTATTTT
CASSAKHNIGQLTDTQYF
>TRBJ1-2|.|.|TRBV4-2
TGTGCCAGCAGCCAGTCGGTACAGGGTGTGGGTGGCTACACCTTC
CASSQSVQGVGGYTF
>TRBJ2-2|.|TRBD1|TRBV9
TGTGCCAGCGGCTCCAACGCAGGGACAGGGGGTCTCCACACCGGGGAGCTGTTTTTT
CASGSNAGTGGLHTGELFF